Following are 27 T cell receptor beta chains from one sample sequenced in a study of T cell responses to AZD1222 COVID-19 vaccine. The data were produced by immunoSEQ multiplex PCR, yet TCRdb's version contains in-frame clones alone and is incomplete. The table has 130,000 to 150,000 clones, approximately 90% seen once; the top ten hold around 3.6%. This specimen was peripheral blood, taken on day 0 of AZD1222 vaccination. Receptors were obtained from an adult in good health.

The chain is built from TRBV5-5 and TRBJ1-1; a possible D gene is TRBD1 (6 bases). V lost 0 bases and J 3 bases, leaving 12 bases between the germline ends. Germline lookup yields CDR1 SGHKS and CDR2 YYEKEE (reference sequence). This CDR3 contains 15 residues. This CDR3 reads CASSLETGRHTEAFF. As DNA, the CDR3 is TGTGCCAGCAGCTTGGAAACAGGGAGGCACACTGAAGCTTTCTTT.

V usage is TRBV30 and J usage is TRBJ1-4, with TRBD1 matching over 8 bases. Germline V gives CDR1 GTSNPN, CDR2 SVGIG (reference sequence). There are 15 residues in the CDR3. V trimming: 4 bases; J trimming: 6 bases; junction bases outside the gene matches: 10. The CDR3 here is CAWIRVQGEDEKLFF. CDR3 nucleotide sequence: TGTGCCTGGATTCGGGTACAGGGGGAGGATGAAAAACTGTTTTTT.

V is TRBV15 and J is TRBJ2-2; maybe TRBD2 (6 bases). With 0 bases removed from V and 8 bases from J, the gap between germline ends came to 19 bases. This CDR3 is 17 amino acids long. In germline, CDR1 is LNHNV, CDR2 YYDKDF (reference sequence). The CDR3 is CATSRDTGAGGSGELFF. The CDR3 DNA sequence: TGTGCCACCAGCAGAGATACTGGTGCTGGAGGGTCGGGGGAGCTGTTTTTT.

The V call is TRBV5-4, the J call TRBJ2-3; weak D call: TRBD2 (5 bases). Germline CDR1 is SGHNT and CDR2 is YYREEE (reference sequence). The CDR3 runs 15 residues. V lost 0 bases and J lost 3, with 11 bases in between. The CDR3 bases are TGTGCCAGCAGCTTGGTGGGAGCCTCAACAGATACGCAGTATTTT. Protein sequence: CASSLVGASTDTQYF.

This clone appeared once. The J gene is TRBJ1-1, the V gene TRBV19, with D unclear. The CDR3 spans 14 residues. Trimming removed 3 bases from V and 7 bases from J, with 15 bases in between. Germline V gene data show CDR1 as LNHDA and CDR2 as SQIVND (reference sequence). Here the CDR3 reads CASSMSVRADEAFF. The CDR3 DNA sequence: TGTGCCAGTAGTATGTCGGTAAGGGCAGATGAAGCTTTCTTT.

The chain is built from TRBV15 and TRBJ2-7; a weak D match, TRBD1 (5 bases). Between the trimmed V and J ends, which lost 0 bases and 7 bases, there was a span of 13 bases. The CDR3 consists of 14 residues. The V gene's germline CDR1 is LNHNV and CDR2 YYDKDF (reference sequence). This CDR3 reads CATSRESRVGEQYF. CDR3 DNA: TGTGCCACCAGCAGAGAGAGCAGGGTGGGGGAGCAGTACTTC.

This chain uses TRBV7-9 with TRBJ1-1; weak D call: TRBD1 (6 bases). CDR3 size: 12 residues. Germline lookup yields CDR1 SEHNR and CDR2 FQNEAQ (reference sequence). V lost 8 bases and J lost 2, with 9 bases in between. DNA for the CDR3: TGTGCCAGCGGGGGCATCAACACTGAAGCTTTCTTT. Translation: CASGGINTEAFF.

This rearrangement joins TRBV10-3 to TRBJ1-5; D might be TRBD1 (5 bases). Germline-derived CDR1 and CDR2 are ENHRY and SYGVKD. V was cut by 0 bases and J by 1 base, with 7 bases left in between. This CDR3 contains 15 residues. CDR3 coding DNA: TGTGCCATCAGTGAGTCCCGGGACAGCAATCAGCCCCAGCATTTT. This sequence encodes CAISESRDSNQPQHF.

This rearrangement joins TRBV7-9 to TRBJ2-1; 10 bases match TRBD2. Germline V gene lookup returns CDR1 SEHNR and CDR2 FQNEAQ (reference sequence). J was trimmed by 0 bases and V by 5 bases; bases with no gene match: 7. The CDR3 is 17 amino acids. CDR3 loop: CASSPRTSGSSYNEQFF. The CDR3 DNA reads TGTGCCAGCAGCCCGAGGACTAGCGGAAGCTCCTACAATGAGCAGTTCTTC.

The chain carries TRBV18 and TRBJ1-6; no firm D call. The CDR3 sequence is 12 residues long. Germline values: CDR1 KGHSH, CDR2 LQKENI. Deletions cut 2 bases from V and 7 bases from J, with 3 bases between. CDR3 DNA: TGTGCCAGCTCACCAGACAATTCACCCCTCCACTTT. Protein product: CASSPDNSPLHF.

The chain has TRBV12-3 or TRBV12-4 and TRBJ1-1; the D gene is possibly TRBD1 (6 bases). Deletions cut 5 bases from V and 7 bases from J, with 8 bases between. This CDR3 is 11 amino acids long. This chain's CDR3 is CASSGQNEAFF. CDR3 coding DNA: TGTGCCAGCAGTGGACAGAATGAAGCTTTCTTT.

This clone came up once. The V and J genes are TRBV3-1 (or the pseudogene TRBV3-2) and TRBJ1-3; TRBD1 aligns across 8 bases. Germline CDR1 and CDR2: LGHDT and YNNKEL (reference sequence). The CDR3 is 14 amino acids. With V trimmed by 8 bases and J by 0 bases, 3 bases remained unmatched. The CDR3 sequence: CASGQGLSGNTIYF. Here the CDR3 DNA reads TGTGCCAGCGGACAGGGTCTCTCTGGAAACACCATATATTTT.

The chain uses TRBV21-1 and TRBJ2-5; the table calls TRBD2, which could not be checked here. TRBV21-1 counts as a pseudogene. The CDR3 sequence is 17 residues long. The CDR3: CASSEKNAGLAGETQYF. The CDR3 nucleotides are TGTGCCAGCAGCGAAAAGAACGCGGGACTAGCGGGAGAGACCCAGTACTTC.

CDR3 coding DNA: TGTGCCAGCGGCCTCCAAGGGGGACTGGCTGCAACTAATGAAAAACTGTTTTTT. Its translation is CASGLQGGLAATNEKLFF. The V call is TRBV11-3, the J call TRBJ1-4; possibly TRBD1 for D (6 bases). The CDR3 is made up of 18 amino acids. V lost 8 bases and J lost 0, with 22 bases in between. Germline CDR1 and CDR2: SGHNT and YENEEA.

V and J are TRBV11-2 and TRBJ2-7; TRBD2 matches at 11 bases. Germline V lookup: CDR1 SGHAT, CDR2 FQNNGV. The CDR3 is made up of 15 amino acids. Unmatched junction bases numbered 5, after V lost 5 bases and J lost 2 bases. DNA of the CDR3: TGTGCCAGCAGCCACCGGACTAGCGGGCCCTACGAGCAGTACTTC. This encodes CASSHRTSGPYEQYF.

The V call is TRBV12-5, the J call TRBJ1-5; D is unclear. V was trimmed by 0 bases and J by 5 bases, leaving 5 bases between them. The germline CDR1 and CDR2 sequences are LGHNT and FRNRAP. The CDR3 consists of 13 residues. The CDR3 DNA is TGTGCTAGTGGTTTGGTACGGGATCAGCCCCAGCATTTT. Its translation is CASGLVRDQPQHF.

This clone was seen more than once but under ten times. This chain links TRBV6-4 with TRBJ2-6, with D possibly being TRBD1 (6 bases). Germline V lookup: CDR1 MRHNA, CDR2 SNTAGT. V was trimmed by 0 bases and J by 0 bases, leaving 6 bases between them. The CDR3 totals 16 residues. Here the CDR3 reads CASSDSDSSGANVLTF. The DNA of the CDR3 is TGTGCCAGCAGTGACTCGGACAGCTCTGGGGCCAACGTCCTGACTTTC.

V and J are TRBV19 and TRBJ2-7, with D perhaps given as TRBD1 or TRBD2 (5 bases each). The CDR3 is 14 amino acids. V shed 7 bases and J shed 1 base, with 14 bases lying between them. CDR1 and CDR2 (germline): LNHDA, SQIVND (reference sequence). The CDR3 DNA sequence: TGTGCCAGTAATATTTCGGGGCCATCCTACGAGCAGTACTTC. This codes for CASNISGPSYEQYF. The full variable domain, with the rest looked up from reference TRBV19 and TRBJ2-7, is DGGITQSPKYLFRKEGQNVTLSCEQNLNHDAMYWYRQDPGQGLRLIYYSQIVNDFQKGDIAEGYSVSREKKESFPLTVTSAQKNPTAFYLCASNISGPSYEQYFGPGTRLTVT.

This clone came up a few times. The chain joins TRBV30 to TRBJ1-2, with D maybe TRBD1 (6 bases). V was cut by 1 base and J by 4 bases, with 13 bases left in between. CDR3 size: 14 residues. CDR1 is GTSNPN, CDR2 SVGIG, per germline (reference sequence). The CDR3 sequence is CAWSGGGRGYGYTF. CDR3 sequence (DNA): TGTGCCTGGAGTGGTGGGGGGCGCGGCTATGGCTACACCTTC.

The chain couples TRBV4-1 to TRBJ2-7; the D gene could be TRBD1 or TRBD2 (5 bases each). CDR1 and CDR2 from the germline V gene are MGHRA and YSYEKL. The V and J ends lost 2 bases and 1 base respectively, with 12 bases between them. The CDR3 length is 15 residues. CDR3 bases: TGCGCCAGCAGCCAATTGGGGACCTTATCCTACGAGCAGTACTTC. It translates to CASSQLGTLSYEQYF.

The J gene is TRBJ2-1, the V gene TRBV27; a weak D match, TRBD1 (5 bases). The germline gives CDR1 MNHEY, CDR2 SMNVEV (reference sequence). CDR3 length: 11 residues. V lost 6 bases to trimming and J lost 11 bases, with 11 bases between them. The CDR3 loop is CASSQGVQQFF. CDR3 DNA: TGTGCCAGCAGCCAAGGGGTACAGCAGTTCTTC.

The chain has TRBV29-1 and TRBJ1-1; no firm D call. Germline CDR1 SQVTM, CDR2 ANQGSEA. The CDR3 covers 13 residues. V lost 4 bases, J lost 5 bases, and 14 bases lay in between. The DNA of the CDR3 is TGCAGCGTTGGGTCCTCGGCGGGGACTGAAGCTTTCTTT. Translating gives CSVGSSAGTEAFF.

This clone was seen ten or more times. The rearrangement joins TRBV19 to TRBJ2-1; maybe TRBD2 (5 bases). From germline, CDR1 is LNHDA and CDR2 SQIVND (reference sequence). This CDR3 spans 14 amino acids. The V gene lost 3 bases and the J gene lost 3 bases, with 9 bases spanning the gap. The CDR3 loop reads CASSIGLDYNEQFF. CDR3 bases: TGTGCCAGTAGTATCGGACTGGACTACAATGAGCAGTTCTTC. The variable domain in full, with the rest retrieved from reference TRBV19 and TRBJ2-1, is DGGITQSPKYLFRKEGQNVTLSCEQNLNHDAMYWYRQDPGQGLRLIYYSQIVNDFQKGDIAEGYSVSREKKESFPLTVTSAQKNPTAFYLCASSIGLDYNEQFFGPGTRLTVL.

This sequence joins TRBV4-2 and TRBJ1-5; D gene ambiguous. This CDR3 has 13 residues. Germline CDR1 and CDR2: LGHNA and YNFKEQ. V was shortened by 0 bases and J by 6 bases, with 6 bases between the two germline ends. CDR3 loop: CASSQDSSQPQHF. The CDR3 DNA sequence: TGTGCCAGCAGCCAAGATAGTTCTCAGCCCCAGCATTTT.

The J gene is TRBJ2-5, the V gene TRBV19; 8 nucleotides align to TRBD1. With 2 bases clipped from V and 10 bases from J, the junction kept 12 bases outside the gene matches. Per the germline V gene, CDR1 is LNHDA and CDR2 is SQIVND (reference sequence). This CDR3 comprises 15 residues. The CDR3 DNA reads as TGTGCCAGTAGTATACCCGGCTCAGACAGGGGCCGCCAGTACTTC. This codes for CASSIPGSDRGRQYF. Full variable domain (remainder filled in from reference TRBV19 and TRBJ2-5): DGGITQSPKYLFRKEGQNVTLSCEQNLNHDAMYWYRQDPGQGLRLIYYSQIVNDFQKGDIAEGYSVSREKKESFPLTVTSAQKNPTAFYLCASSIPGSDRGRQYFGPGTRLLVL.

This rearrangement joins TRBV11-2 to TRBJ2-1; D is unclear. The CDR3 is 15 residues long. Germline CDR1 reads SGHAT; CDR2 reads FQNNGV. V lost 8 bases and J lost 6, with 20 bases in between. Written as DNA, the CDR3 is TGTGCCAGCGGCCCGGCGGCGTTAAGGGCCAATGAGCAGTTCTTC. Protein: CASGPAALRANEQFF.

V usage is TRBV29-1 and J usage is TRBJ1-2; D is ambiguous. Trimming removed 3 bases from V and 3 bases from J, with 8 bases in between. The CDR3 is 12 residues long. Germline V gives CDR1 SQVTM, CDR2 ANQGSEA. The CDR3 region has the DNA TGCAGCGTTGATTCGTGGGACTATGGCTACACCTTC. It encodes CSVDSWDYGYTF. The whole variable domain, remainder taken from reference TRBV29-1 and TRBJ1-2, is SAVISQKPSRDICQRGTSLTIQCQVDSQVTMMFWYRQQPGQSLTLIATANQGSEATYESGFVIDKFPISRPNLTFSTLTVSNMSPEDSSIYLCSVDSWDYGYTFGSGTRLTVV.